The 10 T cell receptor beta chains reported below all come from one sample, sequenced in a study of regulatory dendritic cells for organ transplantation. Measured with immunoSEQ multiplex PCR; TCRdb has only the in-frame clones, and not every one. The table records approximately 10,000 clones, about two thirds of them present only once. CFSE-labeled sorted T cells met regulatory or mature dendritic cells for four to five days. No antigens are known for them. The sample comprised naive CD4+ T cells from blood cultured with dendritic cells. The subset here: CD45RA+ naive T cells. The receptor source for this set is a human donor in good health.

The genes are TRBV4-3 and TRBJ2-7, with a weak D call TRBD1 (5 bases). The CDR3 sequence is 13 residues long. The V gene's germline CDR1 is LGHNA and CDR2 YSLEER. V lost 0 bases to trimming and J lost 4 bases, with 7 bases between them. CDR3 nucleotides: TGCGCCAGCAGCCAAGAAAGACAGTACGAGCAGTACTTC. This translates into CASSQERQYEQYF.

The chain joins TRBV29-1 to TRBJ1-1; 8 nucleotides match TRBD1. This CDR3 comprises 14 residues. J was trimmed by 1 base and V by 6 bases; bases with no gene match: 7. Looked up from germline, CDR1 is SQVTM and CDR2 is ANQGSEA. The CDR3 loop reads CSVVDRGQNTEAFF. CDR3 sequence (DNA): TGCAGCGTGGTAGACAGGGGTCAGAACACTGAAGCTTTCTTT. The variable domain in full, completed from reference TRBV29-1 and TRBJ1-1, reads SAVISQKPSRDICQRGTSLTIQCQVDSQVTMMFWYRQQPGQSLTLIATANQGSEATYESGFVIDKFPISRPNLTFSTLTVSNMSPEDSSIYLCSVVDRGQNTEAFFGQGTRLTVV.

This chain links TRBV10-3 with TRBJ2-3; 9 bases line up with TRBD2. The length of the CDR3 is 16 residues. J gave up 5 bases and V 1 base, and 7 bases lay outside the gene matches. CDR1 ENHRY and CDR2 SYGVKD come from the germline V gene. CDR3 DNA sequence: TGTGCCATCAGTGAGTTAAGGGGACTAGCTCGAGATACGCAGTATTTT. Its translation is CAISELRGLARDTQYF.

This chain joins TRBV5-5 and TRBJ2-5, with D perhaps TRBD2 (6 bases). With 2 bases removed from V and 5 bases from J, the gap between germline ends came to 22 bases. Germline loops: CDR1 SGHKS, CDR2 YYEKEE (reference sequence). This CDR3 spans 17 amino acids. The CDR3 sequence: CASSFRSRGPDAETQYF. CDR3 DNA: TGTGCCAGCAGCTTCAGGTCGCGGGGTCCGGATGCGGAGACCCAGTACTTC.

The rearrangement links TRBV5-1 to TRBJ2-3, with D possibly TRBD2 on 7 matching bases. Germline CDR1 SGHRS, CDR2 YFSETQ. The CDR3 runs 15 residues. Trimming removed 0 bases from V and 4 bases from J, with 12 bases in between. DNA for the CDR3: TGCGCCAGCAGCTTGGACCGGGGGGCAGCAGATACGCAGTATTTT. Amino acids: CASSLDRGAADTQYF.

J is TRBJ1-6 and V is TRBV19; TRBD1 aligns across 7 bases. CDR1 is LNHDA and CDR2 is SQIVND in the germline V gene (reference sequence). This CDR3 has 15 residues. V was clipped by 5 bases and J by 7 bases; unmatched bases: 8. The CDR3 DNA reads TGTGCCAGTAGTTTCACCGGGACAGTCAATTCACCCCTCCACTTT. This sequence encodes CASSFTGTVNSPLHF.

V is TRBV5-8 and J is TRBJ1-1, with TRBD1 matching over 10 bases. Germline CDR1 reads SGHTS; CDR2 reads YDEGEE. The CDR3 length is 12 residues. Losses at the gene ends were 3 bases for V and 10 bases for J; bases not matched to a gene: 3. CDR3 sequence (DNA): TGTGCCAGCAGCTCTCGGACAGGGGGAGCTTTCTTT. Its protein is CASSSRTGGAFF.

This sequence joins TRBV9 and TRBJ2-3; D is unclear. The CDR3 consists of 14 residues. Germline CDR1 is SGDLS and CDR2 is YYNGEE. V gave up 0 bases and J gave up 4 bases, with 9 bases separating them. CDR3 residues: CASSVVPFSDTQYF. The CDR3, as DNA: TGTGCCAGCAGCGTAGTCCCTTTTTCAGATACGCAGTATTTT.

The rearrangement links TRBV6-1 to TRBJ1-2; D may be TRBD1 (6 bases). Germline V gene lookup returns CDR1 MNHNS and CDR2 SASEGT. The CDR3 runs to 14 residues. V lost 3 bases and J lost 3, with 11 bases in between. CDR3 in amino acids: CASSEGADDYGYTF. Written as DNA, the CDR3 is TGTGCCAGCAGTGAGGGGGCCGACGACTATGGCTACACCTTC.

The chain couples TRBV5-1 to TRBJ1-4; D uncertain. Trimming pared 4 bases from V and 7 bases from J, leaving 11 bases between. The germline gives CDR1 SGHRS, CDR2 YFSETQ. The CDR3 contains 13 residues. This CDR3 reads CASSVMGGEKLFF. CDR3 DNA sequence: TGCGCCAGCAGCGTGATGGGAGGTGAAAAACTGTTTTTT.